Listed below are T cell receptor beta chains from one sample, sequenced in a study of PD-1 blockade in classical Hodgkin lymphoma. The assay was immunoSEQ multiplex PCR, and TCRdb's table has in-frame clones only and misses some. This table has about 97,000 clones, around 80% appearing once. This material consisted of peripheral blood mononuclear cells (PBMCs), taken at baseline. These receptors originate from a human donor with classical Hodgkin lymphoma. Both conserved end residues are part of each CDR3. Fields, in order: V gene, clone size, CDR3 protein. Clone size appears in some rows only: once, few, many, or a class for an expanded clone.

V gene: TRBV9
clone size: -
CDR3 protein: CASSSEGGLAGHTDTQYF

V gene: TRBV4-1
clone size: -
CDR3 protein: CASGQTYQPQHF

V gene: TRBV7-2
clone size: -
CDR3 protein: CASSRKLANTGELFF

V gene: TRBV9
clone size: -
CDR3 protein: CASSVAVAGFYNEQFF

V gene: TRBV27
clone size: -
CDR3 protein: CASRGEWNEQFF

V gene: TRBV18
clone size: -
CDR3 protein: CASSPISGSYEQYF

V gene: TRBV9
clone size: -
CDR3 protein: CASSVARPPASPTF

V gene: TRBV7-9
clone size: -
CDR3 protein: CASSLDGLYGYTF

V gene: TRBV7-9
clone size: -
CDR3 protein: CASSLEKYEQYF

V gene: TRBV5-1
clone size: few
CDR3 protein: CASSRDRQYTF

V gene: TRBV7-2
clone size: -
CDR3 protein: CASSPNPGTLNTIYF

V gene: TRBV5-1
clone size: -
CDR3 protein: CASSLGRGQSSYTF

V gene: TRBV2
clone size: -
CDR3 protein: CASALLAGVSNEQFF

V gene: TRBV7-2
clone size: -
CDR3 protein: CASSVNPDRTGELFF